This T cell receptor beta chain was sequenced during a study of cytomegalovirus exposure and HLA in healthy donors. Regarding the study as a whole: Rates of TCR association differed by HLA locus in a later analysis, with DRB1 highest and HLA-C lowest.

This CDR3 region has 14 residues. Germline CDR1 is MNHEY and CDR2 is SVGAGI. V shed 11 bases, J shed 0 bases, and the junction held 5 bases outside the gene matches. Each of the donors was a healthy bone marrow donor. Primers for the PCR totalled 60 Vbeta and 13 Jbeta. Measured with immunoSEQ multiplex PCR; TCRdb has only the in-frame clones, and not every one. The repertoire consists of 110,000 to 150,000 clones, with about 80% occurring once and the leading ten covering about 4.3%. To note about this clone: No antigen is known for it.

The chain has TRBV6-5 and TRBJ2-1; TRBD2 matches 9 bases. The receptor was isolated from a man between 40 and 49 years old in good health and CMV-seronegative. Sequenced: PBMCs. The CDR3, as DNA: TGTGCCCGCAAGCGGGGGGCCTCCTACAATGAGCAGTTCTTC. This sequence encodes CARKRGASYNEQFF.